This T cell receptor (beta chain) appears in the sequencing data of a study of T-cell memory formation after mild COVID-19 (dated by TCRdb to the early 2020s). A note on the overall study: TCR sequence clusters from the two donors were largely donor specific. In a couple of donors, T-cell clones that expanded and contracted after mild COVID-19 were tracked by sequencing TCRalpha and TCRbeta repertoires over time. The cohort was made up of two young adult volunteers, one female and one male, who were previously healthy. General findings and caveats noted by the study authors: Clones contracting from day 15 to 85 had balanced CD4/CD8 phenotypes, while a second wave expanding from day 15 to 37 was biased towards CD4+. Some responding clones were detected in pre-infection memory, which suggested that pre-existing cross-reactive memory T cells had joined the SARS-CoV-2 response. Contracting CD4+ clones were found mainly in CM and EM memory subsets, while CD8+ clones were enriched in EMRA. SARS-CoV-2 specificity of the second-wave clones peaking on day 37 was not confirmed. Only a couple of mild cases were covered by the study, and larger cohorts that include severe cases with pre-infection samples were considered necessary.

For sequencing, an Illumina NovaSeq 6000 was employed. TCRalpha and TCRbeta cDNA libraries were built by 5'RACE with constant-segment primers, adding sample barcodes and unique molecular identifiers. Trizol reagent was used to extract RNA from every sample. Libraries were amplified in two PCR steps, with a second sample barcode and Illumina TruSeq adapters added in the second step. Sequencing of the libraries was done on an Illumina NovaSeq, producing 2 x 150 bp paired-end reads. The published analysis was carried out like this. With migec v1.2.7, reads were demultiplexed and then collapsed into UMI-guided consensus sequences. With mixcr v2.1.11, UMI consensuses were aligned to TRA and TRB V and J templates and assembled into clonotypes. A clonotype was counted as expanded or contracted only when both edgeR and NoisET called the clonotype significant, with the noise models trained on biological replicates. For edgeR calls, the cutoffs were a false discovery rate-adjusted p below 0.01 and a log2 fold-change threshold of 1. As an exploratory analysis of dynamics, max-normalized trajectories of the 1000 most abundant clonotypes were examined by PCA with hierarchical clustering. Separately sequenced CD4+ and CD8+ repertoires were used to assign a CD4 or CD8 phenotype to each responding clone. Clones were called with MiXCR by TCRdb after fastp trimmed the public reads at Q25, and only in-frame beta chains were retained. For every CDR3 protein sequence, its rows merge into one entry that carries the most common genes and DNA. None of the V and J calls come from the authors' own analysis; TCRdb made them. The sample records under 450,000 distinct CDR3 sequences, 20% to 25% of which are singletons. The top ten clones comprise roughly 23% of the sample.

PBMCs were isolated by Ficoll-Paque density gradient centrifugation. As regards this clonotype: It has no known antigen specificity. Base quality data are lacking; no much larger clone is found one base away.

Per the germline V gene, SGHRS is the CDR1 and YFSETQ is the CDR2. The CDR3 runs 14 residues from the cysteine to the phenylalanine. The entry retains the CDR3 DNA only, 42 bases that are in frame from base 1. Germline trimming: 4 bases from V, 6 bases from J; junction bases outside gene matches: 8. Recombination linked TRBV5-1 to TRBJ2-3, and TRBD1 matches 7 of the central bases. The clonotype comes from a man aged 18 to 35 who had mild COVID-19 (a few samples of this study predate the infection). The sample titles of this study are shuffled in the database, so cell type and time point are left out; the donor was told from shared clones. Source material: PBMCs or a T cell subset sorted from them (not recorded which). The base sequence is TGCGCCAGCAGCCTACAGGGGTCAGGGGATACGCAGTATTTT. Translated, it reads CASSLQGSGDTQYF.